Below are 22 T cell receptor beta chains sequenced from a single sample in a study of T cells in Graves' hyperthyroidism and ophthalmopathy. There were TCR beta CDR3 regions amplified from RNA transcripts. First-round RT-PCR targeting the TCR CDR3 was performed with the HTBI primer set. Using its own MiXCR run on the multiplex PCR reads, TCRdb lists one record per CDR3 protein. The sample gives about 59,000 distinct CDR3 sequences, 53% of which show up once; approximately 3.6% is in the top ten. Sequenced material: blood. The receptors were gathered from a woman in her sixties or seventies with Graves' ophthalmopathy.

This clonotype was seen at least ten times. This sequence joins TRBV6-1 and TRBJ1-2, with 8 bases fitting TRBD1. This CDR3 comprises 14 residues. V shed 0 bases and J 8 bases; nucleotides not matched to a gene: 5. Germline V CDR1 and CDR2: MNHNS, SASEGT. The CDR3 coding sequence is TGTGCCAGCAGTGAAGCGTCAGGGGGCGGGGGCTACACCTTC. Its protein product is CASSEASGGGGYTF.

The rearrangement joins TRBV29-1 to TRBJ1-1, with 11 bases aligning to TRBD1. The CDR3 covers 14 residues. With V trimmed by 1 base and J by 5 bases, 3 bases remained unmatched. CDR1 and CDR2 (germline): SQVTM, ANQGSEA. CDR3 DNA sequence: TGCAGCGTTGAAGGGACAGGGGGCATAACTGAAGCTTTCTTT. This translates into CSVEGTGGITEAFF.

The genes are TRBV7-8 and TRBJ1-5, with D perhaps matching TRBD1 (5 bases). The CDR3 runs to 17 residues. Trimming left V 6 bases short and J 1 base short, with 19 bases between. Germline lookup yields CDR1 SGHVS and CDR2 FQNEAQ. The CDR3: CASSHRWGGSSNQPQHF. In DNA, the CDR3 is TGTGCCAGCAGTCACAGGTGGGGAGGTTCCAGCAATCAGCCCCAGCATTTT.

The CDR3 protein is CSVGWCGEKLFF. CDR3 sequence (DNA): TGCAGCGTTGGTTGGTGTGGAGAAAAACTGTTTTTT. V usage is TRBV29-1 and J usage is TRBJ1-4; no reliable D call. V lost 4 bases, J lost 8 bases, and 11 bases lay in between. The CDR3 runs to 12 residues. Germline V gives CDR1 SQVTM, CDR2 ANQGSEA. Full variable domain (rest looked up from reference TRBV29-1 and TRBJ1-4): SAVISQKPSRDICQRGTSLTIQCQVDSQVTMMFWYRQQPGQSLTLIATANQGSEATYESGFVIDKFPISRPNLTFSTLTVSNMSPEDSSIYLCSVGWCGEKLFFGSGTQLSVL.

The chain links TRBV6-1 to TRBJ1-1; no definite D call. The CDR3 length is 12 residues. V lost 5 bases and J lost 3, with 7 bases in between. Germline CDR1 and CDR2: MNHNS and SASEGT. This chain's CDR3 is CASSNGHTEAFF. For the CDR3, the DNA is TGTGCCAGCAGTAATGGACACACTGAAGCTTTCTTT.

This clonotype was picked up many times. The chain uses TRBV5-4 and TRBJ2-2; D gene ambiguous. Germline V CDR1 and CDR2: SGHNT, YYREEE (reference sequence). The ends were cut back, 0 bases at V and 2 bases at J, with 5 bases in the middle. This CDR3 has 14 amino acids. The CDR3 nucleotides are TGTGCCAGCAGCTTGGTATCCAACACCGGGGAGCTGTTTTTT. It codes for CASSLVSNTGELFF.

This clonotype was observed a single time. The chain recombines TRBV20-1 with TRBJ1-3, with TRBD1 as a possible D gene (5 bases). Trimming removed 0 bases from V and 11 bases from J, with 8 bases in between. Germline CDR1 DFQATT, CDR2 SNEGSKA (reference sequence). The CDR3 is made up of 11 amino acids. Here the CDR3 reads CSARDLTAIYF. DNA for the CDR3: TGCAGTGCTAGAGATCTGACAGCCATATATTTT.

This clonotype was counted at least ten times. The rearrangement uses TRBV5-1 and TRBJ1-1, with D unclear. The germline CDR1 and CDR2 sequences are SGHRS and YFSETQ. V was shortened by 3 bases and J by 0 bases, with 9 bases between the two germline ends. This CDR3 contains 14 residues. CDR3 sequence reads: CASSSLDLNTEAFF. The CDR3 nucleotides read TGCGCCAGCAGCTCCCTTGATTTGAACACTGAAGCTTTCTTT.

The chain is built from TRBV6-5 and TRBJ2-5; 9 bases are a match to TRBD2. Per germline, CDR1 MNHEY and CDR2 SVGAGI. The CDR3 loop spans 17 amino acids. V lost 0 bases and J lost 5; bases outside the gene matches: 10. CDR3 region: CASSYSNSGGYVETQYF. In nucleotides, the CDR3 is TGTGCCAGCAGTTACTCTAACAGCGGGGGGTATGTTGAGACCCAGTACTTC.

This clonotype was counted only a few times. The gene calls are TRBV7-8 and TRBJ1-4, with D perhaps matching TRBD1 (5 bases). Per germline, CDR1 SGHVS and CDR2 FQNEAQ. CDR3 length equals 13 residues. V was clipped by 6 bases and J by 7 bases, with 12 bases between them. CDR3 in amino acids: CASRKRGSEKLFF. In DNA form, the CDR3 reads TGTGCCAGCAGAAAAAGGGGTTCTGAAAAACTGTTTTTT.

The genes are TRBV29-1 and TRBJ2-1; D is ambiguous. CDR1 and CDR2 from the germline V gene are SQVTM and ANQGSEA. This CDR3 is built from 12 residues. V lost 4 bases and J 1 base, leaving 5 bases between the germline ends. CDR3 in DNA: TGCAGCGTTGGTGGTTCCTACAATGAGCAGTTCTTC. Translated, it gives CSVGGSYNEQFF.

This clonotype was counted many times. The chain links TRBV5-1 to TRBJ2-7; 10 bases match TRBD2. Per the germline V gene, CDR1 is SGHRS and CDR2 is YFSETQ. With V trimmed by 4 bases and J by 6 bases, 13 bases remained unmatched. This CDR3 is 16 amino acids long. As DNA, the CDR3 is TGCGCCAGCAGCCCGATCATTCCTAGCGGGAGTAGCGAGCAGTACTTC. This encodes CASSPIIPSGSSEQYF.

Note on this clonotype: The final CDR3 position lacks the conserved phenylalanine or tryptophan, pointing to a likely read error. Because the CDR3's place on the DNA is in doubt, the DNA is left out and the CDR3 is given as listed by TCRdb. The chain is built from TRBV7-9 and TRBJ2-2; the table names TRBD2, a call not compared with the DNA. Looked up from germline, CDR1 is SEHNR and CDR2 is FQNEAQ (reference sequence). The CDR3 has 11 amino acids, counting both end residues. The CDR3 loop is CASSAEKRAFS.

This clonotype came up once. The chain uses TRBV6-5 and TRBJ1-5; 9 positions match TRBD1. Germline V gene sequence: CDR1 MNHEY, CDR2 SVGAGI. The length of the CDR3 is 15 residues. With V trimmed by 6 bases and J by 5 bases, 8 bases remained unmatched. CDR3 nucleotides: TGTGCCAGCAGCGGACCGGGACAGGGACATCAGCCCCAGCATTTT. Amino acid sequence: CASSGPGQGHQPQHF.

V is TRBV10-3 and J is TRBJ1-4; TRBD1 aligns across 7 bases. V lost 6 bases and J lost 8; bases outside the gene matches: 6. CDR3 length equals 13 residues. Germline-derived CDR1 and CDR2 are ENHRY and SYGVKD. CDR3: CAIRGQSGEKLFF. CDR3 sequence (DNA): TGTGCCATCAGGGGACAGTCGGGAGAAAAACTGTTTTTT.

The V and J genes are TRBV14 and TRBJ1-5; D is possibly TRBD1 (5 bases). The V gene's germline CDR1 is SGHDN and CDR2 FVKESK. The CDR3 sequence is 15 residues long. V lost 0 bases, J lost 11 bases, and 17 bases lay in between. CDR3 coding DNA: TGTGCCAGCAGCCAAGAGAGGCGGGGTAGACAGACCCAGCATTTT. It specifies CASSQERRGRQTQHF. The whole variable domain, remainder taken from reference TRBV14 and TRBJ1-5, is EAGVTQFPSHSVIEKGQTVTLRCDPISGHDNLYWYRRVMGKEIKFLLHFVKESKQDESGMPNNRFLAERTGGTYSTLKVQPAELEDSGVYFCASSQERRGRQTQHFGDGTRLSIL.

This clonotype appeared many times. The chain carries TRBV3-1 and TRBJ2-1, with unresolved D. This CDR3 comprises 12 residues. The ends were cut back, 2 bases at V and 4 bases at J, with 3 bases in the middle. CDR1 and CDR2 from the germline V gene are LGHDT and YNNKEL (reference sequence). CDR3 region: CASSQHYNEQFF. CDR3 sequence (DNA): TGTGCCAGCAGCCAACATTACAATGAGCAGTTCTTC.

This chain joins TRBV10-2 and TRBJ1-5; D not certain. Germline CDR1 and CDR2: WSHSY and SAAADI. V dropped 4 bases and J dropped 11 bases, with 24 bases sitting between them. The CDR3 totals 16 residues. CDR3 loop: CASSGTSGRVGETQHF. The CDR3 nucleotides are TGCGCCAGCAGTGGGACTAGCGGGAGGGTTGGGGAGACCCAGCATTTT.

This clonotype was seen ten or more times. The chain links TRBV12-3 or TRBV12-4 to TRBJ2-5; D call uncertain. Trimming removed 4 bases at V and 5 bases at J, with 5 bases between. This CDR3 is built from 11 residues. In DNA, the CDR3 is TGTGCCAGCAGTTACGCCGAGACCCAGTACTTC. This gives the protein CASSYAETQYF.

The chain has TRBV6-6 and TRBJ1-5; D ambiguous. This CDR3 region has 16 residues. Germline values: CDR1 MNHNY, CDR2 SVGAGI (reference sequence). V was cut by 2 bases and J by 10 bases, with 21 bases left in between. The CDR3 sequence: CASSYAPSAVDSPQHF. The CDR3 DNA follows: TGTGCCAGCAGTTACGCCCCGTCGGCAGTAGATTCACCCCAGCATTTT.

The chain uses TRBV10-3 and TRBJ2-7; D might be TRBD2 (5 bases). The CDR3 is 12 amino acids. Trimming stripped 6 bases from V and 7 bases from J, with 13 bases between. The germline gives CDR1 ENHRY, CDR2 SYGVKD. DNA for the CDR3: TGTGCCATCAGGGAGGACTTGGGGGAGCAGTACTTC. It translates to CAIREDLGEQYF.

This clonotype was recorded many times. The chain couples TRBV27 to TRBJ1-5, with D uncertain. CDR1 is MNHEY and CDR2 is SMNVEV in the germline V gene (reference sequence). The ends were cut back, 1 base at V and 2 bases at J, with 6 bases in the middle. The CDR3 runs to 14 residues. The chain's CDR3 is CASSLFKGNQPQHF. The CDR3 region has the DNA TGTGCCAGCAGTTTATTTAAGGGCAATCAGCCCCAGCATTTT.